These 2 T cell receptor beta chains were sequenced from one sample in a study of blood T cell repertoires in COVID-19. Measured with immunoSEQ multiplex PCR; TCRdb has only the in-frame clones, and not every one. The sample shows over 200,000 clones, around 82% of them seen only once. The sequenced material came from peripheral blood. The receptors derive from a woman between 45 and 60 years old with acute or convalescent COVID-19.

The CDR3 DNA sequence: TGTGCCATCAGTGGGCAGGGGGAGACCCAGTACTTC. Its translation is CAISGQGETQYF. The chain joins TRBV10-3 to TRBJ2-5, with D possibly being TRBD1 (6 bases). This CDR3 contains 12 residues. The V end was cut by 4 bases, the J end by 5 bases, with 8 bases between. Germline V lookup: CDR1 ENHRY, CDR2 SYGVKD.

V is TRBV24-1 and J is TRBJ2-3; 14 nucleotides match TRBD2. J lost 8 bases, V lost 2 bases, and 8 bases had no gene match. The CDR3 length is 17 residues. Germline lookup yields CDR1 KGHDR and CDR2 SFDVKD. The CDR3 protein is CATSDWTSGRLLGTQYF. Written as DNA, the CDR3 is TGTGCCACCAGTGATTGGACTAGCGGGAGGCTCCTGGGTACGCAGTATTTT.